The 10 T cell receptor beta chains below all came from one sample that was sequenced in a study of cytomegalovirus exposure and HLA in healthy donors. The PCR had 60 Vbeta and 13 Jbeta primers. TCRdb's table, derived via immunoSEQ multiplex PCR, lists solely in-frame clones and lacks some. The sample contains roughly 160,000 clones, about three quarters of which appear only once. Material for sequencing was PBMCs. All receptors derive from a girl aged 10-17 years in good health and CMV-seronegative.

The sample holds one count of this clone. This chain links TRBV6-6 with TRBJ2-1, with 9 bases aligning to TRBD1. The germline V gene encodes CDR1 MNHNY and CDR2 SVGAGI (reference sequence). Losses at the gene ends were 6 bases for V and 7 bases for J; bases not matched to a gene: 1. This CDR3 comprises 12 residues. The CDR3 DNA is TGTGCCAGCAGCGACAGGGGGAATGAGCAGTTCTTC. This translates into CASSDRGNEQFF.

In DNA, the CDR3 is TGTGCCAGCAGTTTTCCCAGCAGGAGGACTGAAGCTTTCTTT. Amino acids: CASSFPSRRTEAFF. The rearrangement uses TRBV28 and TRBJ1-1, with unresolved D. CDR3 length: 14 amino acids. CDR1 is MDHEN, CDR2 SYDVKM, per germline. V was clipped by 3 bases and J by 5 bases, with 13 bases between them.

This chain links TRBV27 with TRBJ1-6, with D perhaps TRBD1 (5 bases). CDR1 is MNHEY and CDR2 is SMNVEV in the germline V gene (reference sequence). This CDR3 comprises 13 residues. Between the trimmed V and J ends, which lost 8 bases and 7 bases, there was a span of 12 bases. In DNA, the CDR3 is TGTGCCAGCCCAAGACAGATGAATTCACCCCTCCACTTT. Translating gives CASPRQMNSPLHF.

This sequence joins TRBV5-1 and TRBJ2-3, with 9 bases matching TRBD1. The CDR3 sequence is 15 residues long. The trim removed 8 bases at V and 2 bases at J, leaving 9 bases unmatched. Germline V gene lookup returns CDR1 SGHRS and CDR2 YFSETQ. The CDR3 region is CASNPGQGHTDTQYF. CDR3 DNA sequence: TGCGCCAGTAATCCGGGACAGGGCCACACAGATACGCAGTATTTT.

This rearrangement joins TRBV5-1 to TRBJ1-1; weak D call: TRBD1 (6 bases). V was shortened by 2 bases and J by 5 bases, with 13 bases between the two germline ends. CDR3 size: 14 residues. In germline, CDR1 is SGHRS, CDR2 YFSETQ. CDR3 residues: CASSFYRDGTEAFF. The DNA of the CDR3 is TGCGCCAGCAGCTTTTACAGGGACGGAACTGAAGCTTTCTTT. Supplemented by reference TRBV5-1 and TRBJ1-1, the full variable domain reads KAGVTQTPRYLIKTRGQQVTLSCSPISGHRSVSWYQQTPGQGLQFLFEYFSETQRNKGNFPGRFSGRQFSNSRSEMNVSTLELGDSALYLCASSFYRDGTEAFFGQGTRLTVV.

There are a few counts of this clone. The rearrangement links TRBV2 to TRBJ2-3; a possible D gene is TRBD2 (5 bases). The CDR3 length is 18 residues. Germline CDR1 and CDR2: SNHLY and FYNNEI. Trimming shortened V by 6 bases and J by 6 bases, and 28 bases separated the two germline ends. CDR3 region: CASSEPSPGLPVEDTQYF. The CDR3 nucleotides are TGTGCCAGCAGCGAACCCTCCCCTGGACTTCCTGTGGAGGATACGCAGTATTTT.

V and J are TRBV5-1 and TRBJ1-6; maybe TRBD1 (5 bases). This CDR3 contains 12 residues. The ends were cut back, 4 bases at V and 13 bases at J, with 12 bases in the middle. Looked up from germline, CDR1 is SGHRS and CDR2 is YFSETQ. CDR3 residues: CASSEQGIPLHF. CDR3 sequence (DNA): TGCGCCAGCAGCGAGCAGGGTATTCCCCTCCACTTT.

The chain recombines TRBV4-1 with TRBJ2-7; 11 nucleotides align to TRBD2. The germline CDR1 and CDR2 sequences are MGHRA and YSYEKL. The CDR3 totals 19 residues. J was trimmed by 0 bases and V by 1 base; bases with no gene match: 11. The CDR3 nucleotides are TGCGCCAGCAGCCAAGTGGTAGCGGGGGGGCTGCCGAGCTCCTACGAGCAGTACTTC. This translates into CASSQVVAGGLPSSYEQYF.

The CDR3 spells CASSGTGAGSYGYTF. The CDR3 coding sequence is TGTGCCAGCAGTGGTACAGGCGCAGGCAGCTATGGCTACACCTTC. The chain is built from TRBV6-6 and TRBJ1-2; a possible D gene is TRBD1 (5 bases). Germline CDR1 reads MNHNY; CDR2 reads SVGAGI (reference sequence). V lost 5 bases and J 4 bases, leaving 17 bases between the germline ends. The CDR3 contains 15 residues.

This clone showed up just once. The chain recombines TRBV27 with TRBJ2-7; no firm D call. The germline CDR1 and CDR2 sequences are MNHEY and SMNVEV (reference sequence). V was trimmed by 3 bases and J by 9 bases, leaving 6 bases between them. This CDR3 has 10 amino acids. CDR3 loop: CASSFPRQYF. The CDR3 nucleotides read TGTGCCAGCAGTTTCCCCAGGCAGTACTTC.